What follows are 27 T cell receptor beta chains derived from one specimen sequenced in a study of blood T cells in healthy people across ages. For the second PCR, which ran for roughly 6 to 12 cycles, a sample-barcoded 5' primer and a J-beta primer mix were used. One entry per CDR3 protein, called by TCRdb with MiXCR from the 5' RACE reads. Seen here are under 2,000,000 distinct CDR3 sequences, around 48% observed once, and the top ten hold 2% to 2.5%. The sequenced sample consisted of blood. The receptors were sampled from a woman aged 40 to 55 in good health.

Only a few counts were recorded for this clonotype. The rearrangement joins TRBV11-2 to TRBJ2-7, with D tentatively TRBD2 (6 bases). Judging by the DNA end, TRBJ2-5 fits better; the J call may be wrong. Per germline, CDR1 SGHAT and CDR2 FQNNGV. The CDR3 runs to 15 residues. CDR3 residues: CASSLGLEIRETQYF. CDR3 bases: TGTGCCAGCAGCCTGGGACTGGAGATCCGAGAGACCCAGTACTTC.

A few counts support this clonotype. The chain joins TRBV7-2 to TRBJ2-6; TRBD1 might be the D (5 bases). CDR3 length equals 17 residues. Germline V CDR1 and CDR2: SGHTA, FQGNSA. Trimming took off 5 bases at V and 4 bases at J, with 18 bases between the two ends. CDR3 residues: CASSAGQGFSGANVLTF. The CDR3 nucleotides read TGTGCCAGCAGCGCCGGGCAGGGCTTCTCCGGGGCCAACGTCCTGACTTTC.

The V gene is TRBV25-1, the J gene TRBJ2-2; 7 nucleotides match TRBD1. The CDR3 is made up of 15 amino acids. V was clipped by 2 bases and J by 5 bases; unmatched bases: 5. Germline V gene lookup returns CDR1 MGHDK and CDR2 SYGVNS. Here the CDR3 reads CASSEPGQRTGELFF. The CDR3 bases are TGTGCCAGCAGTGAACCGGGACAGCGGACCGGGGAGCTGTTTTTT.

The chain is built from TRBV29-1 and TRBJ2-7, with 7 positions matching TRBD1. The length of the CDR3 is 13 residues. The germline V gene has CDR1 SQVTM and CDR2 ANQGSEA. V dropped 8 bases and J dropped 2; count of bases not matched to a gene: 9. The CDR3 protein is CSTDRETTYEQYF. For the CDR3, the DNA is TGCAGCACAGACAGGGAAACCACCTACGAGCAGTACTTC.

This clonotype was counted a few times. The J gene is TRBJ2-5, the V gene TRBV4-1; D may correspond to TRBD1 or TRBD2 (5 bases each). Trimming took off 1 base at V and 1 base at J, with 7 bases between the two ends. CDR1 and CDR2 from the germline V gene are MGHRA and YSYEKL. The CDR3 sequence is 14 residues long. CDR3 coding DNA: TGCGCCAGCAGCCAAGCAGGGACCCAAGAGACCCAGTACTTC. Its translation: CASSQAGTQETQYF.

J is TRBJ2-1 and V is TRBV3-1; the match to TRBD2 covers 16 bases. V lost 3 bases and J lost 2; bases outside the gene matches: 10. Germline V CDR1 and CDR2: LGHDT, YNNKEL (reference sequence). The CDR3 is made up of 20 amino acids. CDR3 sequence reads: CASSHPSGTSGGVPYNEQFF. In DNA, the CDR3 is TGTGCCAGCAGCCATCCCTCCGGGACTAGCGGGGGGGTACCCTACAATGAGCAGTTCTTC.

The rearrangement links TRBV29-1 to TRBJ1-2; possible D gene TRBD1, 5 bases. This CDR3 contains 14 residues. The V end was cut by 4 bases, the J end by 3 bases, with 15 bases between. The germline V gene encodes CDR1 SQVTM and CDR2 ANQGSEA. This CDR3 reads CSVVDSSAYYGYTF. CDR3 bases: TGCAGCGTTGTTGACAGTTCCGCCTACTATGGCTACACCTTC.

CDR3 amino acids: CASTPLPTGDNSPLHF. As DNA, the CDR3 is TGTGCCAGCACCCCCCTTCCGACAGGAGATAATTCACCCCTCCACTTT. The chain links TRBV28 to TRBJ1-6, with D perhaps matching TRBD1 (6 bases). Germline CDR1 is MDHEN and CDR2 is SYDVKM. The CDR3 length is 16 residues. Trimming stripped 7 bases from V and 5 bases from J, with 18 bases between.

The J gene is TRBJ2-5, the V gene TRBV5-1; no reliable D call. There are 14 residues in the CDR3. Germline V gives CDR1 SGHRS, CDR2 YFSETQ. Trimming shortened V by 2 bases and J by 4 bases, and 12 bases separated the two germline ends. The CDR3 region has the DNA TGCGCCAGCAGCTTCGGAGAAGGGCGAGAGACCCAGTACTTC. This sequence encodes CASSFGEGRETQYF.

The table lists this clonotype with a few counts. Here the CDR3 DNA reads TGCAGCGCGTACAGGGGGCGTTCTTATGGCTACACCTTC. Its protein is CSAYRGRSYGYTF. V and J are TRBV29-1 and TRBJ1-2, with TRBD1 matching 9 bases. This CDR3 spans 13 amino acids. Germline loops: CDR1 SQVTM, CDR2 ANQGSEA. V lost 7 bases, J lost 5 bases, and 8 bases stayed unmatched.

This clonotype was counted once. Germline is not matched at one junction end, which may reflect a read error. The rearrangement uses TRBV25-1 and TRBJ1-4; D may be TRBD1 (5 bases). The CDR3 consists of 15 residues. Germline assignment: CDR1 MGHDK and CDR2 SYGVNS. This chain's CDR3 is CASSEPGGRDEKLFF. The CDR3 nucleotides read TGTGCCAGTAGTGAACCGGGGGGTAGAGATGAAAAACTGTTTTTT.

This clonotype was recorded a few times. The chain combines TRBV7-8 with TRBJ2-3, with a weak D call TRBD2 (6 bases). Trimming took 2 bases from V and 0 from J, leaving 15 bases between them. Germline loops: CDR1 SGHVS, CDR2 FQNEAQ. This CDR3 has 17 residues. The CDR3 protein is CASSLHPAGSSTDTQYF. CDR3 DNA: TGTGCCAGCAGCTTACATCCCGCGGGGAGTAGCACAGATACGCAGTATTTT.

This clonotype was seen a few times. The chain recombines TRBV21-1 with TRBJ2-5; TRBD2 reflects the table's D call only, with no check against the DNA. TRBV21-1 is given as a pseudogene. The CDR3 length is 13 residues. CDR3 coding DNA: TGTGCCAGCAGCAAAAGGGCAGAAGAGACCCAGTACTTC. Translating gives CASSKRAEETQYF.

This chain connects TRBV2 to TRBJ2-7; unclear D gene. V was pared by 2 bases and J by 3 bases, with 8 bases between. CDR1 SNHLY and CDR2 FYNNEI come from the germline V gene. The CDR3 length is 13 residues. CDR3 sequence reads: CASSETIIYEQYF. The CDR3 DNA reads TGTGCCAGCAGTGAAACCATCATCTACGAGCAGTACTTC.

Only a few counts were recorded for this clonotype. The rearrangement joins TRBV20-1 to TRBJ2-7; 9 nucleotides line up with TRBD1. The CDR3 contains 15 residues. Per the germline V gene, CDR1 is DFQATT and CDR2 is SNEGSKA (reference sequence). V shed 3 bases and J 3 bases; nucleotides not matched to a gene: 9. The CDR3 DNA follows: TGCAGTGCTAGGACCGGGACAGGGTTTTTCTACGAGCAGTACTTC. Amino acids: CSARTGTGFFYEQYF.

This clonotype was counted a few times. The J gene is TRBJ2-5, the V gene TRBV11-1; no firm D call. CDR1 is SGHAT and CDR2 is FQDESV in the germline V gene (reference sequence). Trimming took 1 base from V and 7 from J, leaving 10 bases between them. There are 13 residues in the CDR3. The CDR3 spells CASSLVSTGTQYF. In DNA form, the CDR3 reads TGTGCCAGCAGCTTAGTATCGACGGGGACCCAGTACTTC.

This clonotype was picked up a small number of times. The gene calls are TRBV5-6 and TRBJ2-1; D assignment may be TRBD1 or TRBD2 (5 bases each). This CDR3 contains 13 residues. CDR1 is SGHDT, CDR2 YYEEEE, per germline. V lost 5 bases, J lost 9 bases, and 15 bases lay in between. CDR3 sequence reads: CASRGDARSEQFF. CDR3 DNA sequence: TGTGCCAGCAGAGGGGACGCCAGGAGTGAGCAGTTCTTC.

This chain connects TRBV7-2 to TRBJ2-3, with 14 bases matching TRBD2. J was trimmed by 6 bases and V by 1 base; bases with no gene match: 9. Germline-derived CDR1 and CDR2 are SGHTA and FQGNSA. This CDR3 contains 18 residues. The CDR3 protein is CASSLEGTSGGRRDTQYF. Written as DNA, the CDR3 is TGTGCCAGCAGCTTAGAGGGGACTAGCGGGGGTCGGAGGGATACGCAGTATTTT.

This clonotype was observed a few times. The chain has TRBV7-2 and TRBJ2-4; 10 bases agree with TRBD2. The J call may not be correct, given that the DNA end is closer to TRBJ2-5. The CDR3 length is 15 residues. Germline V CDR1 and CDR2: SGHTA, FQGNSA. The CDR3 loop is CASSALAGLKETQYF. CDR3 DNA sequence: TGTGCCAGCAGCGCACTAGCGGGGCTTAAAGAGACCCAGTACTTC.

The chain has TRBV20-1 and TRBJ2-5, with 7 bases matching TRBD1. Germline V CDR1 and CDR2: DFQATT, SNEGSKA (reference sequence). V lost 4 bases and J lost 7; bases outside the gene matches: 12. This CDR3 comprises 14 residues. CDR3: CSATTGSVERTQYF. CDR3 nucleotides: TGCAGTGCTACGACAGGGTCGGTAGAACGGACCCAGTACTTC.

The CDR3 protein is CASSYAVLGENIQYF. The CDR3 nucleotides are TGTGCCAGCAGTTACGCCGTTCTTGGGGAAAACATTCAGTACTTC. J is TRBJ2-4 and V is TRBV6-2 or TRBV6-3; the D is unclear. The CDR3 has 15 amino acids. Trimming shortened V by 2 bases and J by 5 bases, and 13 bases separated the two germline ends. CDR1 is MNHEY, CDR2 SVGEGT, per germline.

This clonotype showed up just a few times. The chain employs TRBV7-2 and TRBJ2-7; 7 nucleotides line up with TRBD2. Germline CDR1 is SGHTA and CDR2 is FQGNSA. CDR3 length equals 15 residues. With V trimmed by 5 bases and J by 2 bases, 9 bases remained unmatched. The CDR3 here is CASSPSGVITYEQYF. DNA for the CDR3: TGTGCCAGCAGCCCGAGCGGGGTCATAACCTACGAGCAGTACTTC.

The chain links TRBV12-3 or TRBV12-4 to TRBJ1-1; no reliable D call. This CDR3 contains 14 residues. V was cut by 5 bases and J by 6 bases, with 16 bases left in between. The CDR3 is CASSDTPGFAEAFF. CDR3 bases: TGTGCCAGCAGTGACACCCCGGGTTTTGCTGAAGCTTTCTTT.

The chain has TRBV20-1 and TRBJ2-1, with 7 nucleotides matching TRBD2. The germline V gene encodes CDR1 DFQATT and CDR2 SNEGSKA (reference sequence). This CDR3 contains 14 residues. V shed 1 base, J shed 10 bases, and the junction held 10 bases outside the gene matches. The CDR3, as DNA: TGCAGTGCTAGAGCGGGGGGAAAGCCCTACGAGCAGTTCTTC. It codes for CSARAGGKPYEQFF.

This sequence joins TRBV24-1 and TRBJ2-3, with 10 bases that match TRBD1. Germline assignment: CDR1 KGHDR and CDR2 SFDVKD. The CDR3 runs 13 residues. J lost 1 base, V lost 12 bases, and 3 bases had no gene match. The CDR3 DNA sequence: TGTGCCGTCGGGACAGGGGGCACAGATACGCAGTATTTT. This codes for CAVGTGGTDTQYF.

This clonotype appeared many times. The rearrangement links TRBV20-1 to TRBJ2-4; no clear D. Per the germline V gene, CDR1 is DFQATT and CDR2 is SNEGSKA (reference sequence). This CDR3 spans 15 amino acids. Trimming stripped 0 bases from V and 6 bases from J, with 15 bases between. CDR3 residues: CSARDYGAAVNIQYF. In nucleotides, the CDR3 is TGCAGTGCTAGAGATTATGGTGCCGCGGTAAACATTCAGTACTTC.

The chain uses TRBV5-1 and TRBJ2-7, with 8 bases fitting TRBD1. Per the germline V gene, CDR1 is SGHRS and CDR2 is YFSETQ. Trimming at V came to 5 bases and at J to 4 bases, leaving 5 bases not matched to a gene. The CDR3 is 13 amino acids. Written as DNA, the CDR3 is TGCGCCAGCAGGACAGGGGTTGCGTACGAGCAGTACTTC. Translated, it gives CASRTGVAYEQYF.